Sequencing of this T cell receptor (beta chain) was carried out in a study of vaccination and CD4 T cells after COVID-19. Study-level background: Two of the convalescents were Hispanic, and convalescents were six males and four females. The authors used overlapping spike peptides from SARS-CoV-2, HCoV-NL63, HCoV-OC43 and HCoV-229E to stimulate cells. Study-wide results and caveats: Going from approximately 21 to 38, median SARS-CoV-2-reactive clonotypes did not rise significantly.

Regarding treatment: approximately nine-day PBMC culture with coronavirus spike peptide pools or control peptides (ViraFEST assay). It was before the COVID-19 pandemic (2011-2018) that the unexposed donor's CD4+ T cells were collected. The germline V gene encodes CDR1 DFQATT and CDR2 SNEGSKA (reference sequence). CDR3 length: 12 residues. V trimming: 6 bases; J trimming: 5 bases; junction bases outside the gene matches: 6. For this clonotype: The antigen is not known.

At the Johns Hopkins FTIC core, DNA taken from cultured CD4+ T cells was sequenced by way of the Oncomine TCR Beta short-read assay. TCRdb independently ran MiXCR on the PCR reads; one entry per CDR3 protein. This table holds about 7,500 distinct CDR3 sequences, about 47% found once. The rearrangement uses TRBV20-1 and TRBJ2-7, with TRBD1 matching over 8 bases. This clonotype was sampled from a human donor in good health. The sequencing sample was made of CD4+ T cells from blood, cultured in vitro. The CDR3 nucleotides read TGCAGTGCCGCCGGACAGGGCCACGAGCAGTACTTC. Its protein product is CSAAGQGHEQYF.